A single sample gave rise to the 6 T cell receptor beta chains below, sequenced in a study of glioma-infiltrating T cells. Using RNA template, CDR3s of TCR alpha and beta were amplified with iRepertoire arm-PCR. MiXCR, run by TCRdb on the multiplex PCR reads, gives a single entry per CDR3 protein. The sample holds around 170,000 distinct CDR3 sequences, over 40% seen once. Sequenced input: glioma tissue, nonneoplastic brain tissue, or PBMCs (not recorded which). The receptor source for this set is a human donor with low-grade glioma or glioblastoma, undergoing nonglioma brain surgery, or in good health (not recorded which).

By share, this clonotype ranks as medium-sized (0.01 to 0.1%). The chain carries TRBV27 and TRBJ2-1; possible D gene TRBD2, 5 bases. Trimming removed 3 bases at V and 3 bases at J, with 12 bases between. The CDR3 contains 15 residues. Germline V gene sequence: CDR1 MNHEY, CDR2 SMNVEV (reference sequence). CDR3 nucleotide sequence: TGTGCCAGCAGTTTGCGGGTAGCTCTCTACAATGAGCAGTTCTTC. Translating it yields CASSLRVALYNEQFF.

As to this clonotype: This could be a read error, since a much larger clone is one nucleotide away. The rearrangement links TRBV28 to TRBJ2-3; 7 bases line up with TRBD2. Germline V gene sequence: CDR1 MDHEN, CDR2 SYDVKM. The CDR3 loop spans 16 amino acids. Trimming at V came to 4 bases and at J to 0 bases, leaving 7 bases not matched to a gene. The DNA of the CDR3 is TGTGCCAGCAGTTCCGGACTTAGCGGGAGCACAGATACGCAGTATTTT. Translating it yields CASSSGLSGSTDTQYF.

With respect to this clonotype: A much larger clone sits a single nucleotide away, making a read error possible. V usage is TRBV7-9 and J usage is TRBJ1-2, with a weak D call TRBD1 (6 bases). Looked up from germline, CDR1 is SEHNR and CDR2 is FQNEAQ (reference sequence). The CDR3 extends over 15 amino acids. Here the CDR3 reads CANSSGTGTLYGYTF. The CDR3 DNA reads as TGTGCCAACAGCTCCGGGACCGGGACACTTTATGGCTACACCTTC.

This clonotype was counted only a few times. CDR3 DNA sequence: TGTGCCTGGAGTGTACGGGACAATAATCAGCCCCAGCATTTT. This sequence encodes CAWSVRDNNQPQHF. The chain has TRBV30 and TRBJ1-5; D may be TRBD1 (6 bases). With 0 bases removed from V and 4 bases from J, the gap between germline ends came to 10 bases. The CDR3 is made up of 14 amino acids. Germline CDR1 GTSNPN, CDR2 SVGIG (reference sequence).

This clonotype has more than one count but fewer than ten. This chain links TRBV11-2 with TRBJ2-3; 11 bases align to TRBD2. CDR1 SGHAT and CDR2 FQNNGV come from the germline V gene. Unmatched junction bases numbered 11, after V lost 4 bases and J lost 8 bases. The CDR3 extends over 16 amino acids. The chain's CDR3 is CASSSRGVLAGGTQYF. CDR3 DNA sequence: TGTGCCAGCAGCTCTCGGGGGGTCCTAGCGGGGGGTACGCAGTATTTT.

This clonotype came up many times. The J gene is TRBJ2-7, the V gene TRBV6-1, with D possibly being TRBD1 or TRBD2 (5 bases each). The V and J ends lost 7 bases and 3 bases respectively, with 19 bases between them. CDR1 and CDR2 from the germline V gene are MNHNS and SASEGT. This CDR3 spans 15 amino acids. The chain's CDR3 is CASTGAGTQGYEQYF. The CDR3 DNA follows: TGTGCCAGCACTGGTGCAGGGACCCAAGGCTACGAGCAGTACTTC.